Sequencing of this TCR beta chain was carried out in a study of blood T cell repertoires in COVID-19. Study in general: The United States, Italy and Spain provided the acute and convalescent COVID-19 samples. Sample material is recorded as cDNA or gDNA derived from T cells, B-cell-depleted T cells, or PBMCs.

Source study methods: From reference gene primer amplification, estimates of nucleated cell counts were derived. Generated by immunoSEQ multiplex PCR, the TCRdb table keeps only in-frame clones and is missing some. V, J and clone size are taken as reported in that table, and D and trimming were inferred from the DNA itself. This table has approximately 140,000 clones, 88% appearing once. In Seattle, patients joined the study during active infection and were tracked longitudinally. The receptor was isolated from a human donor with COVID-19, enrolled during active disease. The donor label of this sample is uncertain. Sequenced material: peripheral blood.

The CDR3, as DNA: TGTGCCTGGAGTCTCTCGCAGGCTAGCTACACCTTC. This sequence encodes CAWSLSQASYTF. This sequence joins TRBV30 and TRBJ1-2; D ambiguous. Germline V lookup: CDR1 GTSNPN, CDR2 SVGIG (reference sequence). V was clipped by 2 bases and J by 9 bases, with 13 bases between them. The CDR3 is 12 amino acids. Supplemented by reference TRBV30 and TRBJ1-2, the full variable domain reads SQTIHQWPATLVQPVGSPLSLECTVEGTSNPNLYWYRQAAGRGLQLLFYSVGIGQISSEVPQNLSASRPQDRQFILSSKKLLLSDSGFYLCAWSLSQASYTFGSGTRLTVV.